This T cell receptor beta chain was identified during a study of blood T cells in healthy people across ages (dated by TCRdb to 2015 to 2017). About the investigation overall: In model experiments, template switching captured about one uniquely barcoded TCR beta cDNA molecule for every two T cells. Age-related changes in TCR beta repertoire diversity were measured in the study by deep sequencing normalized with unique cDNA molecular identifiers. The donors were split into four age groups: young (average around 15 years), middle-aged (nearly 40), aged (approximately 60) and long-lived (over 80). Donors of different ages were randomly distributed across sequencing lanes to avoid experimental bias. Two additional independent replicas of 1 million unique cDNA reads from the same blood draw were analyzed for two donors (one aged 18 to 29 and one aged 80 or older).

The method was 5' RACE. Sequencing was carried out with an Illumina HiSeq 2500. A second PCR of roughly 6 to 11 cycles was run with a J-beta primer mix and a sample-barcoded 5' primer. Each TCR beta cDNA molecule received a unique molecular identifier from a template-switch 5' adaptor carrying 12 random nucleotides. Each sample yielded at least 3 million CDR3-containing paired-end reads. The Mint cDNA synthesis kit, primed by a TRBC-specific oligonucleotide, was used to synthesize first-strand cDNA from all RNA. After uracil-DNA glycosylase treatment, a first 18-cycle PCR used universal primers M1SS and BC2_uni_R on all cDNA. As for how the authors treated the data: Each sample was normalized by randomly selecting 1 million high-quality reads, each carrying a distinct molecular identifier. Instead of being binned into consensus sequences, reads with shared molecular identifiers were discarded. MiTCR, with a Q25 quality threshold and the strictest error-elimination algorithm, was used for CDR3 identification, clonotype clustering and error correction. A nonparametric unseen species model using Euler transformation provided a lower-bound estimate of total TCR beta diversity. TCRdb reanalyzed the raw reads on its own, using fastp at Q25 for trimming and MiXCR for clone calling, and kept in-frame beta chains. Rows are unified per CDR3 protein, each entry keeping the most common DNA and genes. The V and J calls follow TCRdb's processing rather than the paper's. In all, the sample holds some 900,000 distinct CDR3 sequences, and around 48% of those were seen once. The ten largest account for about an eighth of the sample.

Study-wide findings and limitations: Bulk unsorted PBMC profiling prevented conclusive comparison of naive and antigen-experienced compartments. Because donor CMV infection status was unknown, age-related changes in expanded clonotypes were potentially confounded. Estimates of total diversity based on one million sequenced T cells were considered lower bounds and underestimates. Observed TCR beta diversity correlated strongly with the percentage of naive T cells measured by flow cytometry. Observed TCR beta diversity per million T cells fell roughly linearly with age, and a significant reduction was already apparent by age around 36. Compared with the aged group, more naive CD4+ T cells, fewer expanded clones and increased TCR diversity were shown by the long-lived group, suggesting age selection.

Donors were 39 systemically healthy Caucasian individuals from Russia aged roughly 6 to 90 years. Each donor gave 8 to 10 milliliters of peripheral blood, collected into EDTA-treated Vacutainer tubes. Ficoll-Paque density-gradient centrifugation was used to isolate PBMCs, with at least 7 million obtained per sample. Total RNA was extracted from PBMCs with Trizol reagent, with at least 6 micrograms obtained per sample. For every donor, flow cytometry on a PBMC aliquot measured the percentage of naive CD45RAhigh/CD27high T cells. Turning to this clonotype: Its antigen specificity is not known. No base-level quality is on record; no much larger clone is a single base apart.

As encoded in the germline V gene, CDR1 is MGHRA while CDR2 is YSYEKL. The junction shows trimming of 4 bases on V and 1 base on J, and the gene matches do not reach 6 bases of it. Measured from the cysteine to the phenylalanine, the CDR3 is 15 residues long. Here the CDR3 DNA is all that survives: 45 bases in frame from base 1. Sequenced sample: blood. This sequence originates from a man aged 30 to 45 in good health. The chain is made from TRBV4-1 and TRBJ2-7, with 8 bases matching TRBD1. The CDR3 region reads CASSLEDRVSYEQYF. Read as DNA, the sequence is TGCGCCAGCAGCCTAGAGGACAGGGTTTCCTACGAGCAGTACTTC.